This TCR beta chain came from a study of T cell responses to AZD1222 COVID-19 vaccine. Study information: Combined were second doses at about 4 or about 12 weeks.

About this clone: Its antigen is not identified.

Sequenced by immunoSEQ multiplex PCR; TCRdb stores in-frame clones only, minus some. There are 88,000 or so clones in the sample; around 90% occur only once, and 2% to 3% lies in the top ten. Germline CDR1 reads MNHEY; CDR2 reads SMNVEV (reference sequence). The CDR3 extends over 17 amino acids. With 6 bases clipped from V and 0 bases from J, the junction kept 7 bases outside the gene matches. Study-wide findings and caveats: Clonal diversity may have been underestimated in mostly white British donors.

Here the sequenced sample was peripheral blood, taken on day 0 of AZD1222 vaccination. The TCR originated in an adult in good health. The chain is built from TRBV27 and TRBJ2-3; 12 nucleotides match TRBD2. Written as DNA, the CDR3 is TGTGCCAGCAGAGTACTAGCGGGAGGTCTGAGCACAGATACGCAGTATTTT. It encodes CASRVLAGGLSTDTQYF.